This TCR beta chain appears in the sequencing data of a study of blood T cells in healthy people across ages. General study results and limits: Comparison with aged donors showed that long-lived donors had more naive CD4+ cells and higher diversity. The lack of PBMC sorting stopped any conclusive naive versus antigen-experienced comparison.

The authors ran a second PCR of about 6 to 11 cycles using a sample-barcoded 5' primer and a J-beta primer mix. Samples each returned at least 3 million CDR3-containing paired-end reads. TCRdb itself ran the 5' RACE reads through MiXCR, one entry per CDR3 protein. The sample carries 710,000 or so distinct CDR3 sequences, roughly 30% recorded once. For this clonotype: Antigen: not known.

The CDR3 sequence is 17 residues long. Germline CDR1 reads MGHRA; CDR2 reads YSYEKL. V lost 0 bases, J lost 2 bases, and 7 bases stayed unmatched. This chain joins TRBV4-1 and TRBJ2-3; 8 bases line up with TRBD2. The sample consisted of blood. The TCR was taken from a woman of 80 years or more in good health. The CDR3 sequence is CASSQESGRTTTDTQYF. CDR3 bases: TGCGCCAGCAGCCAAGAAAGCGGGAGAACCACCACAGATACGCAGTATTTT.